This T cell receptor (beta chain) was sequenced in a study of shared clonotypes between healthy human individuals. The ends were cut back, 1 base at V and 6 bases at J, with 11 bases in the middle. The CDR3 extends over 13 amino acids. Per germline, CDR1 SGDLS and CDR2 YYNGEE. Method: immunoSEQ multiplex PCR; TCRdb's copy keeps in-frame clones and lacks some. The sample records around 1,900,000 clones, 93% being singletons. The naive CD8 fraction comprised CD45RO-negative cells positively selected for CCR7 and excluded terminally differentiated effector memory CD45RA+ cells. This clone was seen only once. No antigen is known for it. Study-wide results and limits: Although depth was large, rarefaction showed that sequencing of the sorted subsets was incomplete.

This receptor was identified in a man between 18 and 29 years old in good health. Some clones in this sample may be carry-over from other donors' samples. What was sequenced was naive CD8+ T cells from PBMCs. The chain recombines TRBV9 with TRBJ2-7; D unresolved. As DNA, the CDR3 is TGTGCCAGCAGCGTACATTTAAATGCCGAGCAGTACTTC. Its translation: CASSVHLNAEQYF.